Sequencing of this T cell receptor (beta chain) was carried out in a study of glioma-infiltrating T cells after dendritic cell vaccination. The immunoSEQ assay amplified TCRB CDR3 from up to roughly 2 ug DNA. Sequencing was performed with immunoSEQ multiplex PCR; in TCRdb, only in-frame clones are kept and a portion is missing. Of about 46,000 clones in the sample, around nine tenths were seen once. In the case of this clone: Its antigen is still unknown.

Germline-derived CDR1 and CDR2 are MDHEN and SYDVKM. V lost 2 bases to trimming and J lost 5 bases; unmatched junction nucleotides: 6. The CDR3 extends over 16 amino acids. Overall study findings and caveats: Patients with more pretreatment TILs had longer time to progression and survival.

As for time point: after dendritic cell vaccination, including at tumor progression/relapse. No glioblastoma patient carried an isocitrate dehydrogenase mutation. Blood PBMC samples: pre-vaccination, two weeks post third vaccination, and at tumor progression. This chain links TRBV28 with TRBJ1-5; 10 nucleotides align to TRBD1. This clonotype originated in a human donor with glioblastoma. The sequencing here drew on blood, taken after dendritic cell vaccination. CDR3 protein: CASSLRRDRGHQPQHF. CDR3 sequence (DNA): TGTGCCAGCAGTTTAAGGCGAGACAGGGGGCATCAGCCCCAGCATTTT.